Sequencing of this T cell receptor (beta chain) was carried out in a study of T-cell memory formation after mild COVID-19. Across the study: The two donors had largely donor-specific TCR clusters.

TCRdb re-called the 5' RACE reads with MiXCR, one entry per CDR3 protein. The sample holds more than 75,000 distinct CDR3 sequences, 14% seen once. The CDR3 is 13 amino acids. The germline gives CDR1 SQVTM, CDR2 ANQGSEA. With 6 bases clipped from V and 4 bases from J, the junction kept 7 bases outside the gene matches. J is TRBJ1-2 and V is TRBV29-1; 8 positions match TRBD1. This TCR was recovered from an adult woman who had mild COVID-19 (a few samples of this study predate the infection). Cell type and time point are not known. What was sequenced was PBMCs or a T cell subset sorted from them (not recorded which). Here the CDR3 DNA reads TGCAGCGTCTTGGACAGGGTGGCCTATGGCTACACCTTC. Translating it yields CSVLDRVAYGYTF.